The text below deals with one TCR beta chain. Clones were sequenced by immunoSEQ multiplex PCR, and TCRdb holds only the in-frame ones, with some missing. The table has tens of thousands of clones, over 75% seen once. The source of the sample is a study of control samples from healthy donors and cancer patients. Trimming at V came to 3 bases and at J to 10 bases, leaving 8 bases not matched to a gene. CDR3 length: 15 residues. Germline CDR1 reads KGHDR; CDR2 reads SFDVKD. The receptor was isolated from a man aged 45 to 65 in good health. Sample: blood. This rearrangement joins TRBV24-1 to TRBJ1-2; 12 bases fit TRBD1. The CDR3 spells CATSDGRDRGHDYTF. CDR3 DNA: TGTGCCACCAGTGATGGCCGGGACAGGGGGCATGACTACACCTTC.